This T cell receptor (beta chain) was captured in a study of T cell responses to AZD1222 COVID-19 vaccine (TCRdb year 2021). General notes on the study: AZD1222 recipients whose second dose came at about 4 weeks and those whose second dose came at about 12 weeks were combined into one group, since spike-specific TCR depth and breadth did not differ between the two schedules. A total of roughly 240 trial participants underwent TCR sequencing, of whom 207 received two doses of AZD1222 and some 25 received two doses of the MenACWY control vaccine. Enrollment into the trials was organized by age into subgroups of 18-55, 56-69 and 70-plus years, and those subgroups contained roughly 150, 30 and 60 TCR-sequenced participants, respectively. Findings and caveats that apply to the study as a whole: Conclusions about previously exposed vaccinees are limited because only six or seven AZD1222 recipients were SARS-CoV-2 seropositive at baseline. Reportedly, close to half of the unique spike-specific TCRs recognized epitopes lying outside the regions that are mutated in the B.1.351 and B.1.1.7 variants. The 56-69-year group was small, and its depth increase did not reach significance, likely because of low power. After two AZD1222 doses, both the breadth and the depth of spike-specific TCRs were significantly higher than at day 0 and than in MenACWY recipients. The whole spike protein was spanned by vaccine-associated CD4 TCRs, and dominant responses were seen in regions 160-218 and 743-854. Because no day 14 peak-response samples were available, the repertoires could be characterized only after the peak T cell response. Participants were mostly white British and included more females than males, and it was suggested by the authors that clonal diversity may have been underestimated.

In the case of this clone: Its binding antigen is unknown. The input lacks base qualities; no much larger clone sits a single base away.

From the cysteine through the phenylalanine, the CDR3 covers 15 amino acids. Just CDR3 DNA is preserved here, 45 bases in frame from base 1. Between the V and J ends, shortened by 3 bases and 6 bases respectively, the junction contains 16 bases. CDR1 LNHNV and CDR2 YYDKDF are derived from the germline V gene (reference sequence). In light of the paper, this sample's time point label describes: baseline before first vaccination. Vaccinee samples came from UK trials COV001 and COV002, including a single-blind randomized controlled phase 2/3 trial of AZD1222 (ChAdOx1 nCoV-19) in healthy adults. For TCRbeta chain sequencing, PBMC samples were collected from trial participants at day 0 and at day 28 after the second dose. The CDR3 regions of human TCRbeta chains were analyzed by immunosequencing. Per the source publication's procedure: Repertoire TCRs were matched against a reference library of SARS-CoV-2-specific TCRs generated with the MIRA antigen-specificity platform. Breadth was defined as the fraction of unique TCRs that were SARS-CoV-2-associated, and depth was defined as the fraction of total T cells that were SARS-CoV-2-associated. Using the MIRA data, each spike-specific TCR was assigned both to the spike region to which the TCR was reactive and to a CD4 or CD8 class. Log10-transformed breadth and depth values were compared by one-way ANOVA with Sidak's multiple comparisons tests. In TCRdb, the immuneACCESS table is reduced to in-frame sequences with V and J assigned. These tables do not hold every clone; where another copy was compared, an unresolved V gene accounts for under half, and the others remain unexplained. V and J calls and clone size come straight from that table; D and trimming were deduced from the DNA. This sample lists 100,000 or so clones; roughly 89% were detected once. Clones ranked in the top ten supply approximately 15% of the sample.

The sample here was peripheral blood, taken on day 0 of AZD1222 vaccination. The receptor's source is an adult in good health. The rearrangement combines TRBV15 with TRBJ2-3; a tentative D call is TRBD1 (5 bases match). The CDR3 loop reads CATSSAGFRRDTQYF. The sequenced DNA is TGTGCCACCAGCAGCGCAGGGTTCAGAAGGGATACGCAGTATTTT.